The present entry profiles one T cell receptor beta chain with its context. This sample is drawn from a study of T cell responses to AZD1222 COVID-19 vaccine. Sequencing was performed with immunoSEQ multiplex PCR; in TCRdb, only in-frame clones are kept and a portion is missing. This sample has roughly 150,000 clones, with about 92% found just once. Between the trimmed V and J ends, which lost 5 bases and 2 bases, there was a span of 16 bases. This CDR3 comprises 17 residues. Germline CDR1 PRHDT, CDR2 FYEKMQ (reference sequence). The chain recombines TRBV13 with TRBJ2-6, with D possibly being TRBD1 (6 bases). The input for sequencing was peripheral blood, taken 28 days after the second AZD1222 dose. The sequence was collected from an adult who received the AZD1222 COVID-19 vaccine. The CDR3 nucleotides read TGTGCCAGCAGCCCCCGACCCAACAGGGCTGGGGCCAACGTCCTGACTTTC. Translated: CASSPRPNRAGANVLTF.